This T cell receptor beta chain originates from a study of T cell repertoires in cytomegalovirus infection. MiXCR, run by TCRdb on the reads, gives a single entry per CDR3 protein. The table includes hundreds of thousands of distinct CDR3 sequences, 17% detected once. This clonotype was counted ten times or more. After removal of 0 bases from V and 5 bases from J, the junction contained 8 bases not matched to a gene. The CDR3 contains 16 residues. Germline-derived CDR1 and CDR2 are MNHNS and SASEGT. The source is a human donor in good health (CMV status not recorded). Some clones in this sample may be carry-over from other donors' samples. The sequenced sample consisted of PBMCs. The V and J genes are TRBV6-1 and TRBJ1-1; 8 bases are a match to TRBD1. This CDR3 reads CASSEAGQGGWTEAFF. DNA for the CDR3: TGTGCCAGCAGTGAAGCTGGACAGGGAGGTTGGACTGAAGCTTTCTTT.